This entry lists 10 T cell receptor beta chains sequenced from one sample in a study of T cell changes during pregnancy in multiple sclerosis (dated by TCRdb to the late 2010s). Library prep was done by the immunoSEQ multiplex PCR assay. What TCRdb holds here is the immuneACCESS table cut down to in-frame rearrangements. Part of the clones is not present; checked against another copy, under half of the missing clones reflect an unresolved V gene, and the others are unexplained. This sample has about 46,000 clones in its table, and about 93% of those were observed once. The top ten constitute approximately 0.39% of the sample. Material: CD4+ T cells from peripheral blood mononuclear cells, obtained after pregnancy. The origin of the receptors is a female donor with multiple sclerosis, enrolled in a pregnancy study.

This chain connects TRBV30 to TRBJ2-5, with 7 bases that match TRBD2. This CDR3 comprises 15 residues. Germline V CDR1 and CDR2: GTSNPN, SVGIG (reference sequence). Trimming cost V 2 bases and J 5 bases; bases outside gene matches: 11. The CDR3 spells CAWSSGLGRSETQYF. The CDR3 coding sequence is TGTGCCTGGAGTTCTGGACTAGGAAGGTCGGAGACCCAGTACTTC.

This rearrangement joins TRBV4-1 to TRBJ2-7; 11 bases agree with TRBD1. CDR1 MGHRA and CDR2 YSYEKL come from the germline V gene. The trim removed 6 bases at V and 3 bases at J, leaving 10 bases unmatched. The CDR3 runs 16 residues. CDR3 amino acids: CASSRSGQGGVYEQYF. The DNA of the CDR3 is TGCGCCAGCAGTCGTTCGGGACAGGGGGGGGTCTACGAGCAGTACTTC.

The chain uses TRBV18 and TRBJ1-1, with D perhaps matching TRBD1 (5 bases). The CDR3 spans 15 residues. Germline V gene sequence: CDR1 KGHSH, CDR2 LQKENI. V was cut by 6 bases and J by 1 base, with 15 bases left in between. For the CDR3, the DNA is TGTGCCAGCTCTCGACAGCCTGGCGGGAACACTGAAGCTTTCTTT. It is translated as CASSRQPGGNTEAFF.

The chain joins TRBV30 to TRBJ1-5; 7 nucleotides agree with TRBD1. With V trimmed by 5 bases and J by 3 bases, 4 bases remained unmatched. The CDR3 loop spans 13 amino acids. Germline V lookup: CDR1 GTSNPN, CDR2 SVGIG (reference sequence). CDR3 nucleotides: TGTGCCTGGGGCAGGGGGGCCAATCAGCCCCAGCATTTT. Its translation is CAWGRGANQPQHF.

J is TRBJ1-5 and V is TRBV6-1; 10 nucleotides agree with TRBD1. CDR3 length equals 14 residues. V trimming: 2 bases; J trimming: 7 bases; junction bases outside the gene matches: 2. Germline V gene data show CDR1 as MNHNS and CDR2 as SASEGT. The CDR3 DNA sequence: TGTGCCAGCAGTGAAAGACAGGGGGCCCAGCCCCAGCATTTT. Translated: CASSERQGAQPQHF.

The chain links TRBV5-1 to TRBJ2-7; 7 bases line up with TRBD2. Germline loops: CDR1 SGHRS, CDR2 YFSETQ. The CDR3 runs to 12 residues. With V trimmed by 4 bases and J by 11 bases, 9 bases remained unmatched. CDR3 nucleotides: TGCGCCAGCAGCGTGATGGGGGGGGAAGAGTACTTC. Its translation: CASSVMGGEEYF.

The gene calls are TRBV11-3 and TRBJ2-1, with 7 bases fitting TRBD2. J gave up 10 bases and V 5 bases, and 8 bases lay outside the gene matches. The CDR3 extends over 13 amino acids. Germline V gives CDR1 SGHNT, CDR2 YENEEA. The chain's CDR3 is CASSRAGGYEQFF. CDR3 coding DNA: TGTGCCAGCAGCCGTGCCGGGGGGTACGAGCAGTTCTTC.

The V gene is TRBV19, the J gene TRBJ2-3, with 7 bases fitting TRBD1. Germline V gene sequence: CDR1 LNHDA, CDR2 SQIVND (reference sequence). Trimming cost V 5 bases and J 2 bases; bases outside gene matches: 4. The CDR3 has 14 amino acids. The CDR3 region is CASSSGTDTDTQYF. For the CDR3, the DNA is TGTGCCAGTAGTTCAGGGACAGACACAGATACGCAGTATTTT.

The chain uses TRBV11-2 and TRBJ1-1; no definite D call. V gave up 1 base and J gave up 1 base, with 10 bases separating them. The germline gives CDR1 SGHAT, CDR2 FQNNGV. The CDR3 is made up of 15 amino acids. CDR3 nucleotide sequence: TGTGCCAGCAGCTTAGGGGCAAACGAGAACACTGAAGCTTTCTTT. Translating gives CASSLGANENTEAFF.

This rearrangement joins TRBV19 to TRBJ1-5; D is undetermined. Germline CDR1 reads LNHDA; CDR2 reads SQIVND (reference sequence). Deletions cut 2 bases from V and 6 bases from J, with 14 bases between. This CDR3 spans 15 amino acids. CDR3 in amino acids: CASSIPARRSQPQHF. For the CDR3, the DNA is TGTGCCAGTAGTATACCCGCGAGGAGGAGTCAGCCCCAGCATTTT.